The present entry profiles one TCR beta chain with its context. Antigen unknown. The PCR had 60 Vbeta and 13 Jbeta primers. TCRdb keeps only in-frame clones here, not all; method: immunoSEQ multiplex PCR. The sample yields over 130,000 clones, less than 85% seen once. The data belong to a study of cytomegalovirus exposure and HLA in healthy donors. Whole-study context: Around 200 million T cells yielded approximately 100 million unique TCR beta sequences, as an earlier analysis found.

Study-level results: Productive rates of about 90% or about 30% were seen for most TCR beta V segments in an earlier analysis. A later analysis found common viral pathogens apparently linked to several of the most significant clusters. In a later analysis, across HLA loci, associated TCR counts were highest for DRB1, lowest for HLA-C.

The sequence came from a man over 45 in good health and CMV-seropositive. Sequencing was carried out using PBMCs.

The chain's CDR3 is CASSLGREAEQYF. In DNA form, the CDR3 reads TGTGCCAGCAGTCTGGGCAGGGAGGCCGAGCAGTACTTC. V usage is TRBV2 and J usage is TRBJ2-7, with a weak D call TRBD2 (6 bases). Germline loops: CDR1 SNHLY, CDR2 FYNNEI. The germline V and J ends were trimmed by 5 bases and 6 bases, with 14 bases remaining between them. The CDR3 loop spans 13 amino acids.